What follows are 29 T cell receptor beta chains derived from one specimen sequenced in a study of cytomegalovirus exposure and HLA in healthy donors. The PCR was carried out with 60 Vbeta primers and 13 Jbeta primers. Libraries were prepared by immunoSEQ multiplex PCR; TCRdb keeps only in-frame clonotypes and omits some of them. In the table there are about 140,000 clones, 60% to 80% of which are singletons. Sequencing input: PBMCs. These receptors came from a man younger than 35 in good health and CMV-seropositive.

The chain employs TRBV2 and TRBJ2-7, with TRBD2 matching over 14 bases. V was clipped by 5 bases and J by 5 bases; unmatched bases: 5. There are 15 residues in the CDR3. Germline V gene data show CDR1 as SNHLY and CDR2 as FYNNEI. CDR3 in amino acids: CASSTTSGRANEQYF. CDR3 DNA: TGTGCCAGCAGTACGACTAGCGGGAGGGCGAACGAGCAGTACTTC.

In regard to this clone: The junction shows a germline mismatch at one end, possibly a read error. The rearrangement links TRBV28 to TRBJ1-4; D remains unclear. The CDR3 sequence is 13 residues long. Germline V gene lookup returns CDR1 MDHEN and CDR2 SYDVKM. CDR3 in amino acids: CASGGLTNDKLFF. The CDR3 coding sequence is TGTGCCAGCGGAGGACTGACTAATGACAAACTGTTTTTT.

This chain links TRBV28 with TRBJ1-5; D perhaps matches TRBD1 (5 bases). Germline V gives CDR1 MDHEN, CDR2 SYDVKM. This CDR3 spans 13 amino acids. V was shortened by 5 bases and J by 6 bases, with 11 bases between the two germline ends. The CDR3 loop is CASSQGIVQPQHF. In nucleotides, the CDR3 is TGTGCCAGCAGTCAGGGAATCGTTCAGCCCCAGCATTTT.

As regards this clone: One end of the junction does not line up with germline, which may come from a read error. This chain connects TRBV7-8 to TRBJ1-2; D remains ambiguous. CDR1 SGHVS and CDR2 FQNEAQ come from the germline V gene. The CDR3 has 15 amino acids. In nucleotides, the CDR3 is TGTGCCAGCAGCCCCACGGGTCAGCTTAACTATGGCTACCCCTTC. Its translation is CASSPTGQLNYGYPF.

This clone was observed once. The chain recombines TRBV9 with TRBJ2-3; TRBD1 agrees at 7 bases. CDR3 size: 14 residues. Germline loops: CDR1 SGDLS, CDR2 YYNGEE. Trimming at V came to 3 bases and at J to 4 bases, leaving 5 bases not matched to a gene. For the CDR3, the DNA is TGTGCCAGCAGCGAGACAGGGCCCTCAGATACGCAGTATTTT. Translating it yields CASSETGPSDTQYF.

The chain recombines TRBV15 with TRBJ2-1; 7 positions match TRBD2. This CDR3 is built from 14 residues. J lost 8 bases, V lost 0 bases, and 4 bases had no gene match. CDR1 is LNHNV, CDR2 YYDKDF, per germline (reference sequence). In DNA form, the CDR3 reads TGTGCCACCAGCAGAGACCCCAGCGGGGATGAGCAGTTCTTC. The encoded protein is CATSRDPSGDEQFF.

This chain connects TRBV11-2 to TRBJ2-7; TRBD1 is a possible D gene (6 bases). Germline V gives CDR1 SGHAT, CDR2 FQNNGV. V lost 8 bases to trimming and J lost 3 bases, with 14 bases between them. The CDR3 loop spans 13 amino acids. The CDR3 coding sequence is TGTGCCAGCGAACAGGGATTGGACTACGAGCAGTACTTC. It codes for CASEQGLDYEQYF.

The gene calls are TRBV19 and TRBJ2-5; 9 bases line up with TRBD2. CDR3 length equals 16 residues. Germline trimming cut 5 bases from V and 3 bases from J; bases unmatched to any gene: 10. CDR1 is LNHDA, CDR2 SQIVND, per germline (reference sequence). CDR3 in amino acids: CASSPTPLAGKETQYF. CDR3 DNA sequence: TGTGCCAGTAGTCCCACCCCCCTAGCGGGAAAAGAGACCCAGTACTTC.

With respect to this clone: At one end the junction does not follow the germline gene, possibly because of a read error. This chain uses TRBV4-2 with TRBJ2-2, with 12 bases aligning to TRBD2. This CDR3 is 15 amino acids long. Germline values: CDR1 LGHNA, CDR2 YNFKEQ. CDR3 amino acids: CPSSQDLAGGPGLFF. As DNA, the CDR3 is TGTCCCAGCAGCCAAGACCTAGCGGGAGGGCCTGGGCTGTTTTTT.

The chain carries TRBV4-2 and TRBJ2-7; 12 bases match TRBD2. CDR1 LGHNA and CDR2 YNFKEQ come from the germline V gene. The CDR3 contains 14 residues. V was pared by 5 bases and J by 3 bases, with 2 bases of the junction left unmatched. CDR3 DNA sequence: TGTGCCAGCAGCTTGGGACTAGCGGGCTACGAGCAGTACTTC. Its protein is CASSLGLAGYEQYF.

The chain couples TRBV7-2 to TRBJ2-5; 8 nucleotides align to TRBD2. Gene TRBJ2-7 matches the end of the DNA better, so the J call may be wrong. Germline V CDR1 and CDR2: SGHTA, FQGNSA. This CDR3 region has 19 residues. The CDR3, as DNA: TGTGCCAGCAGCTCACGTGGAGGAGCGGGAGCCTCCTTCTCCTACGAGCAGTACTTC. Its translation: CASSSRGGAGASFSYEQYF.

The gene calls are TRBV27 and TRBJ1-5; tentative D call: TRBD1 (5 bases). CDR3 length equals 13 residues. V was clipped by 5 bases and J by 7 bases, with 12 bases between them. Germline loops: CDR1 MNHEY, CDR2 SMNVEV (reference sequence). Here the CDR3 reads CASSEKGQQPQHF. CDR3 nucleotides: TGTGCCAGCAGTGAGAAGGGGCAGCAGCCCCAGCATTTT.

The chain employs TRBV19 and TRBJ1-4, with 9 bases that match TRBD1. The CDR3 totals 19 residues. V trimming: 0 bases; J trimming: 2 bases; junction bases outside the gene matches: 10. The germline V gene encodes CDR1 LNHDA and CDR2 SQIVND (reference sequence). DNA of the CDR3: TGTGCCAGTAGTATAGATCGCCGGACAGGGGAGTGGACTAATGAAAAACTGTTTTTT. It is translated as CASSIDRRTGEWTNEKLFF.

The V and J genes are TRBV7-2 and TRBJ2-4, with a tentative D call TRBD2 (6 bases). CDR3 length equals 15 residues. Germline V CDR1 and CDR2: SGHTA, FQGNSA. Trimming removed 3 bases from V and 0 bases from J, with 9 bases in between. The CDR3 is CASSFSGIAKNIQYF. As DNA, the CDR3 is TGTGCCAGCAGCTTTAGCGGAATAGCCAAAAACATTCAGTACTTC.

This clone was counted only a few times. The chain employs TRBV5-1 and TRBJ2-7; 9 positions agree with TRBD2. The CDR3 loop spans 15 amino acids. After removal of 3 bases from V and 0 bases from J, the junction contained 4 bases not matched to a gene. In germline, CDR1 is SGHRS, CDR2 YFSETQ. Here the CDR3 DNA reads TGCGCCAGCAGCTACCTAGCGGGACCCTCCTACGAGCAGTACTTC. This gives the protein CASSYLAGPSYEQYF.

The chain couples TRBV5-5 to TRBJ2-1; perhaps TRBD2 as D (5 bases). Trimming cost V 3 bases and J 7 bases, with 8 bases left between them. Germline CDR1 is SGHKS and CDR2 is YYEKEE (reference sequence). The CDR3 is 12 amino acids. DNA of the CDR3: TGTGCCAGCAGCTATAGCGTGAATGAGCAGTTCTTC. Translation: CASSYSVNEQFF.

This rearrangement joins TRBV6-1 to TRBJ2-7; maybe TRBD1 (6 bases). The CDR3 is 15 amino acids. Trimming pared 5 bases from V and 3 bases from J, leaving 17 bases between. CDR1 and CDR2 (germline): MNHNS, SASEGT. CDR3 amino acids: CASSLISGQIYEQYF. The CDR3, as DNA: TGTGCCAGCAGTCTGATCTCGGGACAAATCTACGAGCAGTACTTC.

Within the sample, this clone is medium-sized. The chain links TRBV6-1 to TRBJ2-6, with TRBD2 as a possible D gene (5 bases). The germline CDR1 and CDR2 sequences are MNHNS and SASEGT. CDR3 length: 16 amino acids. V lost 3 bases, J lost 0 bases, and 9 bases lay in between. As DNA, the CDR3 is TGTGCCAGCAGTGAGGAGGTGGGCTCTGGGGCCAACGTCCTGACTTTC. Translation gives CASSEEVGSGANVLTF.

V gene TRBV19 combines with J gene TRBJ2-7; D is possibly TRBD1 (6 bases). The CDR3 sequence is 13 residues long. V was shortened by 4 bases and J by 4 bases, with 11 bases between the two germline ends. Looked up from germline, CDR1 is LNHDA and CDR2 is SQIVND (reference sequence). CDR3 coding DNA: TGTGCCAGTAGTAGAGGACAGTTTTACGAGCAGTACTTC. Amino acid sequence: CASSRGQFYEQYF.

V is TRBV19 and J is TRBJ1-5; D gene unclear. The CDR3 runs 13 residues. The germline V and J ends were trimmed by 8 bases and 4 bases, with 12 bases remaining between them. The V gene's germline CDR1 is LNHDA and CDR2 SQIVND (reference sequence). The CDR3: CASDVRGNQPQHF. As DNA, the CDR3 is TGTGCCAGTGACGTTCGGGGAAATCAGCCCCAGCATTTT.

The J gene is TRBJ2-7, the V gene TRBV5-1; 11 bases align to TRBD2. Unmatched junction bases numbered 6, after V lost 5 bases and J lost 2 bases. CDR3 length: 15 residues. Per germline, CDR1 SGHRS and CDR2 YFSETQ. CDR3 nucleotide sequence: TGCGCCAGCAGGGCGGTAGCGGGAGGGACCTACGAGCAGTACTTC. Amino acids: CASRAVAGGTYEQYF.

This chain links TRBV11-2 with TRBJ2-6; 10 bases match TRBD2. The CDR3 loop spans 19 amino acids. Germline V lookup: CDR1 SGHAT, CDR2 FQNNGV. V dropped 5 bases and J dropped 1; count of bases not matched to a gene: 11. DNA of the CDR3: TGTGCCAGCAGCCCAGGGACTAGCGAGGAGGTTTCTGGGGCCAACGTCCTGACTTTC. Protein product: CASSPGTSEEVSGANVLTF.

There are a few counts of this clone. The CDR3: CASSPSGTARYEQYF. CDR3 bases: TGCGCCAGCAGCCCTTCCGGGACAGCCCGCTACGAGCAGTACTTC. This chain uses TRBV5-1 with TRBJ2-7, with 7 bases matching TRBD1. The germline gives CDR1 SGHRS, CDR2 YFSETQ. This CDR3 contains 15 residues. J gave up 3 bases and V 4 bases, and 10 bases lay outside the gene matches.

This rearrangement joins TRBV10-1 to TRBJ2-1; 10 positions agree with TRBD2. Germline assignment: CDR1 WNHNN and CDR2 SYGVQD (reference sequence). V trimming: 3 bases; J trimming: 8 bases; junction bases outside the gene matches: 7. The CDR3 loop spans 15 amino acids. The CDR3 DNA is TGCGCCAGCAGTGAAGCTAGCGGGAGTGATTATGAGCAGTTCTTC. Translation: CASSEASGSDYEQFF.

The rearrangement links TRBV2 to TRBJ1-4, with a possible D match to TRBD1 (5 bases). Germline loops: CDR1 SNHLY, CDR2 FYNNEI. V was shortened by 2 bases and J by 2 bases, with 9 bases between the two germline ends. CDR3 length: 15 residues. This CDR3 is CASSELGVTNEKLFF. CDR3 nucleotide sequence: TGTGCCAGCAGTGAACTAGGGGTTACTAATGAAAAACTGTTTTTT. Complete variable domain (other parts from reference TRBV2 and TRBJ1-4): EPEVTQTPSHQVTQMGQEVILRCVPISNHLYFYWYRQILGQKVEFLVSFYNNEISEKSEIFDDQFSVERPDGSNFTLKIRSTKLEDSAMYFCASSELGVTNEKLFFGSGTQLSVL.

The genes are TRBV7-3 and TRBJ2-7, with 14 positions matching TRBD2. Germline values: CDR1 SGHTA, CDR2 FQGTGA. J was trimmed by 0 bases and V by 5 bases; bases with no gene match: 9. This CDR3 has 18 amino acids. CDR3 sequence: CASSPRGTSGGSSYEQYF. CDR3 nucleotides: TGTGCCAGCAGCCCACGGGGGACTAGCGGGGGAAGCTCCTACGAGCAGTACTTC.

J is TRBJ2-7 and V is TRBV6-1; 7 bases agree with TRBD2. Germline assignment: CDR1 MNHNS and CDR2 SASEGT. Losses at the gene ends were 2 bases for V and 2 bases for J; bases not matched to a gene: 6. The CDR3 covers 15 residues. CDR3 protein: CASSENVAGPYEQYF. The CDR3 nucleotides read TGTGCCAGCAGTGAAAATGTAGCGGGTCCCTACGAGCAGTACTTC.

In the case of this clone: Germline is not matched at one junction end, which may reflect a read error. The chain has TRBV5-1 and TRBJ2-1, with 7 bases that match TRBD2. Germline values: CDR1 SGHRS, CDR2 YFSETQ. CDR3 length equals 15 residues. CDR3 sequence reads: CASTAPGWGGNEQFF. The CDR3 DNA is TGCGCGAGCACCGCCCCGGGATGGGGGGGCAATGAGCAGTTCTTC.

About this clone itself: At one boundary the junction diverges from the germline segment, which might be a read error. This sequence joins TRBV10-2 and TRBJ2-2; 10 nucleotides agree with TRBD1. The V gene's germline CDR1 is WSHSY and CDR2 SAAADI. The CDR3 loop spans 16 amino acids. The CDR3 is CARRLSGTGDAGELFF. DNA for the CDR3: TGCGCCCGCAGGCTATCCGGGACAGGGGACGCCGGGGAGCTGTTTTTT.